These T cell receptor beta chains were read from a single sample in a study of blood T cell repertoires in COVID-19. The method was immunoSEQ multiplex PCR; TCRdb's version includes in-frame clones alone and lacks a portion of them. The sample yields approximately 110,000 clones, 69% seen once. Sequencing used peripheral blood. The receptors derive from a man older than 75 with acute or convalescent COVID-19. Both conserved end residues are part of each CDR3. The D gene is left open where the match is weak. Clone size is stated in some rows and not others, as once, few, many or a class when expanded.

j_call d_call clone_size v_call cdr3_aa cdr3_nt
TRBJ2-5 - - TRBV5-4 CASSIDEDSGETQYF TGTGCCAGCAGCATCGACGAGGACAGTGGAGAGACCCAGTACTTC
TRBJ1-5 TRBD1 - TRBV19 CASSISSQGVGQPQHF TGTGCCAGTAGTATATCGTCACAGGGGGTGGGACAGCCCCAGCATTTT
TRBJ2-1 - - TRBV27 CASSPQPVPPRFF TGTGCCAGCAGTCCACAACCCGTCCCTCCACGGTTCTTC
TRBJ1-2 - - TRBV5-1 CASSLDYSGYGYTF TGCGCCAGCAGCTTGGACTATTCGGGCTATGGCTACACCTTC
TRBJ2-2 - once TRBV6-6 CASSYRPSTGELFF TGTGCCAGCAGTTACCGCCCGAGCACCGGGGAGCTGTTTTTT
TRBJ2-3 TRBD2 few TRBV24-1 CATSSTSDLTDTQYF TGTGCCACCAGTTCCACTAGCGACCTCACAGATACGCAGTATTTT
TRBJ1-6 - - TRBV2 CASSDQGSYNSPLHF TGTGCCAGCAGTGACCAGGGCTCCTATAATTCACCCCTCCACTTT
TRBJ1-2 - - TRBV7-2 CASSLVGGQKNYGYTF TGTGCCAGCAGCTTAGTAGGTGGGCAGAAAAACTATGGCTACACCTTC
TRBJ2-3 - - TRBV29-1 CSVAYGGTSTDTQYF TGCAGCGTTGCGTATGGCGGGACTAGCACAGATACGCAGTATTTT
TRBJ1-2 - - TRBV18 CASSPLEEPDYGYTF TGTGCCAGCTCACCACTCGAGGAACCTGACTATGGCTACACCTTC
TRBJ2-5 TRBD2 - TRBV11-3 CASSVGLAGQETQYF TGTGCCAGCAGCGTGGGACTAGCAGGGCAAGAGACCCAGTACTTC
TRBJ1-6 TRBD1 - TRBV9 CASSPRDRRSPLHF TGTGCCAGCAGTCCCCGGGACAGACGGTCACCCCTCCACTTT
TRBJ1-6 TRBD1 - TRBV5-5 CASSLEGADNSPLHF TGTGCCAGCAGCTTGGAGGGGGCCGATAATTCACCCCTCCACTTT
TRBJ2-2 TRBD2 - TRBV2 CASSPGGAGELFF TGTGCCAGCAGCCCGGGGGGGGCCGGGGAGCTGTTTTTT
TRBJ2-7 TRBD2 many TRBV10-3 CAIRDPTSGRASEQYF TGTGCCATCAGGGATCCCACTAGCGGGAGGGCCTCCGAGCAGTACTTC
TRBJ2-3 - - TRBV6-5 CASSYSGNTDTQYF TGTGCCAGCAGTTACTCGGGCAACACAGATACGCAGTATTTT
TRBJ2-1 - - TRBV7-2 CASSFGLSSYNEQFF TGTGCCAGCAGCTTTGGACTGAGCTCCTACAATGAGCAGTTCTTC
TRBJ2-7 - - TRBV29-1 CSVGGNEQYF TGCAGCGTTGGCGGGAACGAGCAGTACTTC
TRBJ1-1 - - TRBV6-6 CASSYLGNTEAFF TGTGCCAGCAGTTACCTCGGGAACACTGAAGCTTTCTTT
TRBJ2-1 - - TRBV5-1 CASSLPQGQGSYQNEQFF TGCGCCAGCAGCTTGCCCCAGGGGCAGGGCTCTTACCAGAATGAGCAGTTCTTC
TRBJ1-1 TRBD1 - TRBV2 CASSAPIDRGFTEAFF TGTGCCAGCAGTGCCCCCATCGACAGGGGGTTCACTGAAGCTTTCTTT
TRBJ2-7 TRBD2 - TRBV5-1 CASSQDGTSGFEQYF TGCGCCAGCAGCCAGGACGGGACTAGCGGGTTCGAGCAGTACTTC
TRBJ1-2 - - TRBV20-1 CSASKAGMTSTYGYTF TGCAGTGCTAGTAAAGCCGGCATGACTTCCACCTATGGCTACACCTTC
TRBJ2-5 TRBD2 - TRBV15 CATSRRTSGSGETQYF TGTGCCACCAGCAGGCGGACTAGCGGGAGTGGGGAGACCCAGTACTTC
TRBJ2-4 - few TRBV19 CASTEGVRDIQYF TGTGCCAGTACTGAGGGAGTAAGGGACATTCAGTACTTC
TRBJ2-3 - few TRBV5-4 CASSLVQRSTDTQYF TGTGCCAGCAGCTTGGTCCAGCGGAGCACAGATACGCAGTATTTT
TRBJ2-2 - few TRBV19 CASSTDTSTGELFF TGTGCCAGTAGTACCGACACCTCCACCGGGGAGCTGTTTTTT
TRBJ2-5 - - TRBV7-9 CASSFSGALETQYF TGTGCCAGCAGCTTCTCAGGGGCGCTGGAGACCCAGTACTTC
TRBJ2-3 - - TRBV5-6 CASSLPGRGDANTQYF TGTGCCAGCAGCCTCCCCGGGCGCGGGGATGCGAATACGCAGTATTTT
TRBJ1-1 TRBD1 once TRBV5-8 CASSLKTGHTEAFF TGTGCCAGCAGCTTAAAGACAGGGCACACTGAAGCTTTCTTT
TRBJ1-5 TRBD1 - TRBV10-1 CASSVRPGGPQHF TGCGCCAGCAGTGTAAGACCAGGGGGGCCCCAGCATTTT
TRBJ2-3 - many TRBV9 CASSSALDTQYF TGTGCCAGCAGCTCAGCGCTAGATACGCAGTATTTT
TRBJ1-2 - - TRBV19 CASSIAQGLGGYTF TGTGCCAGTAGTATTGCCCAGGGCCTCGGCGGCTACACCTTC
TRBJ1-6 TRBD1 few TRBV28 CASARDRAYDNSPLHF TGTGCCAGCGCCCGGGACAGGGCCTACGATAATTCACCCCTCCACTTT
TRBJ1-2 TRBD1 few TRBV11-2 CASSSGTGGEYGYTF TGTGCCAGCAGCTCCGGGACAGGGGGCGAGTATGGCTACACCTTC
TRBJ1-1 - - TRBV6-2/TRBV6-3 CASSQGMNTEAFF TGTGCCAGCAGCCAGGGGATGAACACTGAAGCTTTCTTT
TRBJ2-1 - - TRBV10-3 CAISESAGNSYNEQFF TGTGCCATCAGTGAGTCTGCGGGGAACTCCTACAATGAGCAGTTCTTC